The 5 T cell receptor beta chains below come from one sample, sequenced in a study of blood T cell repertoires in COVID-19. Libraries were prepared by immunoSEQ multiplex PCR; TCRdb keeps only in-frame clonotypes and omits some of them. The table records some 100,000 clones, roughly 80% of them present only once. The sequencing sample was made of peripheral blood. The origin of the receptors is a man aged 60 to 69 with acute or convalescent COVID-19.

The V gene is TRBV25-1, the J gene TRBJ2-3, with 7 bases that match TRBD1. This CDR3 spans 13 amino acids. Germline loops: CDR1 MGHDK, CDR2 SYGVNS. J was trimmed by 8 bases and V by 2 bases; bases with no gene match: 4. The CDR3 loop is CASSERRQGTQYF. The CDR3 DNA reads as TGTGCCAGCAGTGAACGCAGACAGGGTACGCAGTATTTT.

CDR3 sequence: CASSASLDTQYF. CDR3 nucleotides: TGTGCCAGCAGCGCGTCTCTCGATACGCAGTATTTT. The genes are TRBV9 and TRBJ2-3; D unclear. The germline V gene has CDR1 SGDLS and CDR2 YYNGEE. This CDR3 is 12 amino acids long. The germline V and J ends were trimmed by 3 bases and 6 bases, with 8 bases remaining between them.

The CDR3, as DNA: TGCGCCAGCAGCCAAGAAATGGGGACTAGCAGAGACGAGCAGTTCTTC. Residues: CASSQEMGTSRDEQFF. The chain couples TRBV4-1 to TRBJ2-1, with 9 bases fitting TRBD2. This CDR3 comprises 16 residues. The J segment lost 10 bases and the V segment lost 0 bases, leaving 10 bases of the junction unmatched. Germline CDR1 is MGHRA and CDR2 is YSYEKL.

The CDR3 DNA sequence: TGCGCCAGCAGCCAAGACGCCAGGGGGCTTAATTCACCCCTCCACTTT. This translates into CASSQDARGLNSPLHF. The rearrangement joins TRBV4-3 to TRBJ1-6; 8 positions match TRBD1. CDR1 and CDR2 (germline): LGHNA, YSLEER. Unmatched junction bases numbered 4, after V lost 0 bases and J lost 6 bases. The CDR3 spans 16 residues.

The CDR3 sequence: CASSDRRTGRETQYF. CDR3 in DNA: TGTGCCAGCAGTGACAGGAGAACAGGGAGAGAGACCCAGTACTTC. The chain recombines TRBV2 with TRBJ2-5; possible D gene TRBD1, 6 bases. Trimming cost V 3 bases and J 4 bases, with 15 bases left between them. Germline lookup yields CDR1 SNHLY and CDR2 FYNNEI. The CDR3 length is 15 residues.